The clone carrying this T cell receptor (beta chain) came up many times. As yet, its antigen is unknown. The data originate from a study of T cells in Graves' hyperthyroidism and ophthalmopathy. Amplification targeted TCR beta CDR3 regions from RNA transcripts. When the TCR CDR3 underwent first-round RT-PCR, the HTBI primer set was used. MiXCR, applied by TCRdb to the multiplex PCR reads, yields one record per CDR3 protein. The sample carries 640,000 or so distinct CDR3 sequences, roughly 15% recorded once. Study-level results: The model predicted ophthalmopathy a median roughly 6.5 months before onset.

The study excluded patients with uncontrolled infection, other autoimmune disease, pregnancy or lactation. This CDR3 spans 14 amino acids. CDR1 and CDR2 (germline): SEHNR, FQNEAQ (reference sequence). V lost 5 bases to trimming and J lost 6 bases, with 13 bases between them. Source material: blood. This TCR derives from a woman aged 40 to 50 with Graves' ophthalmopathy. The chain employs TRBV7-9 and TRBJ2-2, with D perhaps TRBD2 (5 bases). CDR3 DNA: TGTGCCAGCAGCCCGGGGAAAAGGGCCGGGGAGCTGTTTTTT. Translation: CASSPGKRAGELFF. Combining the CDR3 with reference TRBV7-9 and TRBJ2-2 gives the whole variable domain DTGVSQNPRHKITKRGQNVTFRCDPISEHNRLYWYRQTLGQGPEFLTYFQNEAQLEKSRLLSDRFSAERPKGSFSTLEIQRTEQGDSAMYLCASSPGKRAGELFFGEGSRLTVL.